The 24 T cell receptor beta chains in this list originate from one sample, sequenced in a study of blood T cell repertoires in COVID-19. Some clones are missing from TCRdb's copy, which holds only in-frame ones; the method was immunoSEQ multiplex PCR. The sample lists some 72,000 clones; 80% to 90% were seen once. The sample consisted of peripheral blood. The receptors were sampled from a man aged 60-69 years with acute or convalescent COVID-19.

The V and J genes are TRBV7-9 and TRBJ1-2, with a tentative D call TRBD1 (6 bases). V lost 7 bases and J 2 bases, leaving 20 bases between the germline ends. The CDR3 is 16 residues long. CDR1 is SEHNR, CDR2 FQNEAQ, per germline (reference sequence). CDR3 DNA: TGTGCCAGCAACCCTGGGGGGGGCCCCTTAAACTATGGCTACACCTTC. This translates into CASNPGGGPLNYGYTF. The entire variable domain, with the rest obtained from reference TRBV7-9 and TRBJ1-2, is as follows: DTGVSQNPRHKITKRGQNVTFRCDPISEHNRLYWYRQTLGQGPEFLTYFQNEAQLEKSRLLSDRFSAERPKGSFSTLEIQRTEQGDSAMYLCASNPGGGPLNYGYTFGSGTRLTVV.

The V gene is TRBV30, the J gene TRBJ2-7, with D perhaps matching TRBD2 (6 bases). Trimming took 4 bases from V and 4 from J, leaving 17 bases between them. The V gene's germline CDR1 is GTSNPN and CDR2 SVGIG (reference sequence). The CDR3 spans 14 residues. The chain's CDR3 is CAWTVGGKGYEQYF. The CDR3 DNA follows: TGTGCCTGGACCGTGGGCGGGAAGGGGTACGAGCAGTACTTC.

The V call is TRBV4-2, the J call TRBJ2-5; TRBD1 agrees at 11 bases. The trim removed 1 base at V and 1 base at J, leaving 2 bases unmatched. The length of the CDR3 is 16 residues. Germline V lookup: CDR1 LGHNA, CDR2 YNFKEQ. As DNA, the CDR3 is TGTGCCAGCAGCCAAGCCGGGACAGGGGGCCAAGAGACCCAGTACTTC. Translation gives CASSQAGTGGQETQYF.

The rearrangement joins TRBV30 to TRBJ1-6; maybe TRBD1 (6 bases). The length of the CDR3 is 14 residues. CDR1 and CDR2 from the germline V gene are GTSNPN and SVGIG (reference sequence). V dropped 5 bases and J dropped 2 bases, with 10 bases sitting between them. CDR3 amino acids: CAWVDSPYNSPLHF. CDR3 in DNA: TGTGCCTGGGTGGACAGTCCCTATAATTCACCCCTCCACTTT.

This rearrangement joins TRBV19 to TRBJ2-3, with 7 bases identical to TRBD2. The V gene end was trimmed by 5 bases and the J gene end by 6 bases; junction bases not matched to a gene: 8. Germline CDR1 LNHDA, CDR2 SQIVND (reference sequence). The CDR3 is 14 amino acids. CDR3 DNA: TGTGCCAGTAGTCCTGCGGGGGAGGGGGATACGCAGTATTTT. Its protein product is CASSPAGEGDTQYF.

This clone was observed once. V usage is TRBV5-5 and J usage is TRBJ2-6, with 7 bases identical to TRBD2. Trimming took 4 bases from V and 0 from J; bases not matched to a gene: 7. The germline V gene has CDR1 SGHKS and CDR2 YYEKEE (reference sequence). This CDR3 is built from 17 residues. The CDR3 here is CASSPTRTSSGANVLTF. DNA of the CDR3: TGTGCCAGCAGCCCCACACGGACTAGCTCTGGGGCCAACGTCCTGACTTTC.

This rearrangement joins TRBV10-2 to TRBJ2-1; 7 positions match TRBD1. The CDR3 covers 15 residues. Unmatched junction bases numbered 9, after V lost 3 bases and J lost 7 bases. Germline CDR1 is WSHSY and CDR2 is SAAADI. In DNA, the CDR3 is TGCGCCAGCAGTGACAGGGGGAGAAGGAGGAATGAGCAGTTCTTC. As protein: CASSDRGRRRNEQFF.

The V gene is TRBV27, the J gene TRBJ1-6; 8 bases match TRBD1. Looked up from germline, CDR1 is MNHEY and CDR2 is SMNVEV (reference sequence). The CDR3 spans 16 residues. V lost 1 base, J lost 7 bases, and 6 bases stayed unmatched. In DNA form, the CDR3 reads TGTGCCAGCAGTTTATGGGGGACAGGCACGAATTCACCCCTCCACTTT. Translation gives CASSLWGTGTNSPLHF.

The chain couples TRBV27 to TRBJ1-3; the match to TRBD1 covers 9 bases. The CDR3 totals 15 residues. The J segment lost 3 bases and the V segment lost 6 bases, leaving 6 bases of the junction unmatched. Germline CDR1 and CDR2: MNHEY and SMNVEV (reference sequence). CDR3 bases: TGTGCCAGCAGGAAACAGGGGGCCAGTGGAAACACCATATATTTT. Translated, it gives CASRKQGASGNTIYF.

The chain joins TRBV15 to TRBJ1-1; 7 bases map to TRBD1. Germline values: CDR1 LNHNV, CDR2 YYDKDF (reference sequence). The ends lost 0 bases at V and 3 bases at J; junction bases unmatched: 4. The CDR3 has 15 residues. CDR3 sequence reads: CATSREGDSYTEAFF. CDR3 nucleotide sequence: TGTGCCACCAGCAGAGAGGGGGACAGCTACACTGAAGCTTTCTTT.

The chain is built from TRBV2 and TRBJ2-2, with D unresolved. The germline V gene encodes CDR1 SNHLY and CDR2 FYNNEI. This CDR3 contains 13 residues. V lost 3 bases and J lost 6, with 8 bases in between. CDR3 protein: CASSERVAGELFF. As DNA, the CDR3 is TGTGCCAGCAGTGAGCGCGTCGCCGGGGAGCTGTTTTTT.

The chain recombines TRBV27 with TRBJ1-4, with 7 bases identical to TRBD1. The germline gives CDR1 MNHEY, CDR2 SMNVEV (reference sequence). J gave up 6 bases and V 6 bases, and 13 bases lay outside the gene matches. This CDR3 contains 16 residues. The CDR3 loop reads CASSKSLTGSYEKLFF. The DNA for the CDR3 is TGTGCCAGCAGCAAGTCCCTGACAGGGAGTTATGAAAAACTGTTTTTT. The variable domain in full, with the rest retrieved from reference TRBV27 and TRBJ1-4, is EAQVTQNPRYLITVTGKKLTVTCSQNMNHEYMSWYRQDPGLGLRQIYYSMNVEVTDKGDVPEGYKVSRKEKRNFPLILESPSPNQTSLYFCASSKSLTGSYEKLFFGSGTQLSVL.

The chain joins TRBV30 to TRBJ2-2; no clear D gene. Per germline, CDR1 GTSNPN and CDR2 SVGIG (reference sequence). The CDR3 contains 14 residues. The V end lost 3 bases, the J end lost 7 bases, and 15 bases lay between the germline ends. The CDR3: CAWRTDTANGELFF. The CDR3 DNA reads as TGTGCCTGGAGGACGGATACAGCCAACGGGGAGCTGTTTTTT.

This clone was seen a single time. This sequence joins TRBV6-1 and TRBJ1-2; D uncertain. The CDR3 is 16 residues long. V gave up 4 bases and J gave up 6 bases, with 21 bases separating them. Germline V gene lookup returns CDR1 MNHNS and CDR2 SASEGT. CDR3 in amino acids: CASSVMVGIFSDGYTF. The CDR3 coding sequence is TGTGCCAGCAGTGTCATGGTGGGCATATTCTCGGATGGCTACACCTTC.

This clone was observed a handful of times. The chain has TRBV30 and TRBJ1-1; D ambiguous. Per germline, CDR1 GTSNPN and CDR2 SVGIG (reference sequence). The CDR3 runs to 12 residues. V was pared by 4 bases and J by 4 bases, with 10 bases between. The CDR3 loop reads CAWIPKATEAFF. Here the CDR3 DNA reads TGTGCCTGGATACCCAAAGCCACTGAAGCTTTCTTT.

This rearrangement joins TRBV2 to TRBJ2-7, with 10 nucleotides matching TRBD2. This CDR3 region has 16 residues. Germline trimming cut 1 base from V and 5 bases from J; bases unmatched to any gene: 8. Germline V gene sequence: CDR1 SNHLY, CDR2 FYNNEI. As DNA, the CDR3 is TGTGCCAGCAGTGAAGTGCAAGCGGGGGGGCGGGACGAGCAGTACTTC. This translates into CASSEVQAGGRDEQYF.

This chain joins TRBV29-1 and TRBJ2-3, with 7 bases aligning to TRBD1. Germline CDR1 and CDR2: SQVTM and ANQGSEA. Germline trimming cut 0 bases from V and 2 bases from J; bases unmatched to any gene: 8. The CDR3 is 16 amino acids. The CDR3 coding sequence is TGCAGCGTTGAAGATGTAGGGGGCCATTCCACAGATACGCAGTATTTT. Translated: CSVEDVGGHSTDTQYF.

The CDR3: CASSDPGQLNEKLFF. CDR3 nucleotides: TGTGCCAGCAGCGATCCGGGACAGCTTAATGAAAAACTGTTTTTT. The gene calls are TRBV5-4 and TRBJ1-4; 7 positions agree with TRBD1. In germline, CDR1 is SGHNT, CDR2 YYREEE (reference sequence). The CDR3 consists of 15 residues. The V gene end was trimmed by 4 bases and the J gene end by 4 bases; junction bases not matched to a gene: 7.

The rearrangement uses TRBV9 and TRBJ2-3; 7 bases are shared with TRBD1. Trimming at V came to 2 bases and at J to 2 bases, leaving 5 bases not matched to a gene. This CDR3 contains 15 residues. Germline V CDR1 and CDR2: SGDLS, YYNGEE. The CDR3 loop is CASSVLTGNTDTQYF. In nucleotides, the CDR3 is TGTGCCAGCAGCGTTTTGACAGGGAACACAGATACGCAGTATTTT. Variable domain in full (rest from reference TRBV9 and TRBJ2-3): DSGVTQTPKHLITATGQRVTLRCSPRSGDLSVYWYQQSLDQGLQFLIQYYNGEERAKGNILERFSAQQFPDLHSELNLSSLELGDSALYFCASSVLTGNTDTQYFGPGTRLTVL.

The V and J genes are TRBV9 and TRBJ2-2; no definite D call. The CDR3 covers 16 residues. Trimming took 4 bases from V and 5 from J, leaving 18 bases between them. Germline loops: CDR1 SGDLS, CDR2 YYNGEE. CDR3 sequence: CASSLRPTSTTGELFF. The CDR3 DNA is TGTGCCAGCAGCTTACGACCGACATCAACAACCGGGGAGCTGTTTTTT.

This chain links TRBV9 with TRBJ2-1; 12 bases are a match to TRBD2. The trim removed 4 bases at V and 8 bases at J, leaving 13 bases unmatched. Germline assignment: CDR1 SGDLS and CDR2 YYNGEE. This CDR3 is built from 17 residues. CDR3 sequence (DNA): TGTGCCAGCAGCCCCCAAGAGGCTAGCGGGAGGGGCGATGAGCAGTTCTTC. This sequence encodes CASSPQEASGRGDEQFF. Looking up the rest from reference TRBV9 and TRBJ2-1 gives the full variable domain: DSGVTQTPKHLITATGQRVTLRCSPRSGDLSVYWYQQSLDQGLQFLIQYYNGEERAKGNILERFSAQQFPDLHSELNLSSLELGDSALYFCASSPQEASGRGDEQFFGPGTRLTVL.

The chain joins TRBV7-8 to TRBJ2-7, with 9 bases that match TRBD2. CDR1 and CDR2 (germline): SGHVS, FQNEAQ. After removal of 4 bases from V and 4 bases from J, the junction contained 5 bases not matched to a gene. The CDR3 totals 14 residues. The CDR3: CASSSTSGSYEQYF. Written as DNA, the CDR3 is TGTGCCAGCAGCTCGACTAGCGGTTCTTACGAGCAGTACTTC.

The rearrangement joins TRBV5-1 to TRBJ2-3; no definite D call. The germline gives CDR1 SGHRS, CDR2 YFSETQ. The CDR3 totals 13 residues. The V gene lost 5 bases and the J gene lost 3 bases, with 10 bases spanning the gap. CDR3 in DNA: TGCGCCAGCAGTCCCCTCCTTACAGATACGCAGTATTTT. It translates to CASSPLLTDTQYF.

CDR3 DNA sequence: TGTGCCAGCAGAACGACAGGGGGCCAGGGCTACACCTTC. It specifies CASRTTGGQGYTF. The V gene is TRBV6-5, the J gene TRBJ1-2, with TRBD1 identical over 10 bases. The V and J ends lost 6 bases and 8 bases, in that order; junction bases with no gene match: 6. The CDR3 spans 13 residues. Germline V gene data show CDR1 as MNHEY and CDR2 as SVGAGI.